This T cell receptor beta chain was documented in a study of T-cell reconstitution after alpha-beta-depleted transplantation in children. In this sample, this clonotype turned up a few times. Its specificity is not known. Deletions cut 2 bases from V and 4 bases from J, with 9 bases between. The CDR3 has 14 residues. CDR1 is SGHRS, CDR2 YFSETQ, per germline. Study-wide points: Alpha-beta T cells present about two months after transplant were reported to originate from several hundred expanded graft clones.

Unique molecular identifiers tagged the TCRbeta library. MiXCR, run by TCRdb on the PCR reads, gives a single entry per CDR3 protein. The sample contains roughly 790,000 distinct CDR3 sequences, 16% of which appear only once. The origin of this receptor is a male patient younger than 18 who had a stem cell transplant for acute lymphoblastic leukemia, so the T cells may come from the graft donor. The J gene is TRBJ1-4, the V gene TRBV5-1; D gene unclear. This specimen was PBMCs, mostly from graft donor cells, taken 360 days after TCRalphabeta/CD19-depleted stem cell transplant. CDR3 in amino acids: CASSLWYGNEKLFF. DNA of the CDR3: TGCGCCAGCAGCTTATGGTACGGTAATGAAAAACTGTTTTTT.